This T cell receptor beta chain was recorded in a study of blood T cell repertoires in COVID-19. Across the whole study: PBMCs, B-cell-depleted T cells, or T cells provided the cDNA or gDNA that made up the material.

This CDR3 region has 14 residues. CDR1 and CDR2 from the germline V gene are GTSNPN and SVGIG (reference sequence). V lost 1 base, J lost 1 base, and 8 bases lay in between. Sequenced by immunoSEQ multiplex PCR; TCRdb stores in-frame clones only, minus some. This sample has fewer than 90,000 clones, with around three quarters found just once. Sequencing was performed on peripheral blood. The chain links TRBV30 to TRBJ2-1; D may be TRBD1 (5 bases). This TCR was recovered from a woman older than 75 with acute or convalescent COVID-19. CDR3 protein: CAWSARQSYNEQFF. The CDR3 DNA is TGTGCCTGGAGTGCAAGACAGTCCTACAATGAGCAGTTCTTC.